The T cell receptor beta chain under discussion was sequenced for a study of T cells in Graves' hyperthyroidism and ophthalmopathy. Points from the study as a whole: By a 13 V-J model, ophthalmopathy was set apart from stable hyperthyroidism. Among clonotypes expanded in thyroid above 0.001, most were also found in blood.

A few counts support this clonotype. Antigen unknown. The CDR3 is 16 residues long. With 3 bases removed from V and 7 bases from J, the gap between germline ends came to 18 bases. Germline loops: CDR1 LGHNA, CDR2 YNFKEQ. RNA transcripts provided the source from which TCR beta CDR3 regions were amplified. HTBI primers drove first-round RT-PCR of the TCR CDR3. TCRdb re-analysed the multiplex PCR reads in MiXCR, keeping a single row per CDR3 protein. The sample consists of 560,000 or so distinct CDR3 sequences, about 45% of them appearing once. What was sequenced was peripheral blood or thyroid tissue (not recorded which). The V gene is TRBV4-2, the J gene TRBJ1-4; unclear D gene. The receptor was isolated from a woman aged 18 to 35 with Graves' hyperthyroidism. CDR3 loop: CASSHARTSGGEKLFF. The CDR3 DNA sequence: TGTGCCAGCAGCCACGCAAGGACTTCGGGAGGTGAAAAACTGTTTTTT.